These 17 T cell receptor beta chains originate from one sample sequenced in a study of identical twins. A single record per CDR3 protein comes from TCRdb applying MiXCR to the 5' RACE reads. This sample carries 200,000 to 250,000 distinct CDR3 sequences, 7.5% of them seen once, and the ten largest clones take less than 2%. These data are also associated with another study on yellow fever vaccine responses in identical twins.

Sequences were obtained from memory (CD45RO+) T cells sorted from blood. The source is a woman in her late teens or twenties in good health.

J is TRBJ2-5 and V is TRBV3-1; TRBD2 matches at 7 bases. The CDR3 length is 15 residues. In germline, CDR1 is LGHDT, CDR2 YNNKEL (reference sequence). V was pared by 8 bases and J by 4 bases, with 13 bases of the junction left unmatched. CDR3 sequence (DNA): TGTGCCAGCTGCACCCGGGCGGGGGTCTCAGAGACCCAGTACTTC. This encodes CASCTRAGVSETQYF.

Many counts were recorded for this clonotype. The chain employs TRBV27 and TRBJ2-6; no firm D call. The CDR3 contains 17 residues. V lost 8 bases and J lost 0, with 17 bases in between. The germline V gene has CDR1 MNHEY and CDR2 SMNVEV (reference sequence). The CDR3 bases are TGTGCCAGCGAAACCGTTGGCTCTTTCTCTGGGGCCAACGTCCTGACTTTC. Amino acids: CASETVGSFSGANVLTF.

There are a few counts of this clonotype. The chain uses TRBV20-1 and TRBJ1-2; D gene ambiguous. CDR1 and CDR2 from the germline V gene are DFQATT and SNEGSKA (reference sequence). The CDR3 is made up of 11 amino acids. V was shortened by 3 bases and J by 6 bases, with 8 bases between the two germline ends. The CDR3 nucleotides are TGCAGTGCTAGGGACCTCCATGGCTACACCTTC. Its translation: CSARDLHGYTF.

This clonotype was seen more than once but under ten times. The CDR3 sequence: CASSLEGAPSHEQYF. The CDR3 DNA reads TGTGCCAGCAGCTTAGAGGGAGCCCCAAGCCACGAGCAGTACTTC. This chain links TRBV11-1 with TRBJ2-7; tentatively, D is TRBD2 (5 bases). Germline V CDR1 and CDR2: SGHAT, FQDESV (reference sequence). V dropped 1 base and J dropped 5 bases, with 15 bases sitting between them. This CDR3 region has 15 residues.

This clonotype showed up just a few times. J is TRBJ2-5 and V is TRBV27; 9 positions match TRBD2. V shed 7 bases and J 7 bases; nucleotides not matched to a gene: 10. The CDR3 sequence is 14 residues long. Germline CDR1 MNHEY, CDR2 SMNVEV (reference sequence). CDR3 bases: TGTGCCAGCACGACTAGCGGCTCCCGAGGGACCCAGTACTTC. This codes for CASTTSGSRGTQYF.

This clonotype occurred a few times. The chain combines TRBV7-2 with TRBJ2-7; TRBD2 is a possible D gene (6 bases). CDR3 length equals 13 residues. Per the germline V gene, CDR1 is SGHTA and CDR2 is FQGNSA. V was trimmed by 5 bases and J by 4 bases, leaving 12 bases between them. CDR3 bases: TGTGCCAGCAGCGCGGAGGGGCGATACGAGCAGTACTTC. Translating gives CASSAEGRYEQYF.

This clonotype was seen a handful of times. This rearrangement joins TRBV10-3 to TRBJ2-3, with TRBD2 matching 11 bases. The germline V gene encodes CDR1 ENHRY and CDR2 SYGVKD. The CDR3 runs 14 residues. The V segment lost 8 bases and the J segment 0 bases; nucleotides outside the gene matches: 1. The CDR3 loop is CAIGLAGSTDTQYF. The DNA of the CDR3 is TGTGCCATCGGACTAGCGGGTAGCACAGATACGCAGTATTTT.

This clonotype appeared many times. This chain uses TRBV28 with TRBJ2-3; 8 nucleotides agree with TRBD1. There are 14 residues in the CDR3. The germline gives CDR1 MDHEN, CDR2 SYDVKM. With V trimmed by 5 bases and J by 1 base, 2 bases remained unmatched. CDR3 nucleotide sequence: TGTGCCAGCAGTGGACAGGGTGGCACAGATACGCAGTATTTT. Translating it yields CASSGQGGTDTQYF.

This clonotype was picked up a small number of times. The genes are TRBV20-1 and TRBJ1-4, with D possibly being TRBD1 (5 bases). Trimming pared 1 base from V and 8 bases from J, leaving 11 bases between. Germline V gene data show CDR1 as DFQATT and CDR2 as SNEGSKA (reference sequence). There are 13 residues in the CDR3. This chain's CDR3 is CSARGQGGEKLFF. As DNA, the CDR3 is TGCAGTGCTAGAGGGCAGGGAGGGGAAAAACTGTTTTTT.

This clonotype appeared many times. The CDR3 loop reads CASSEGGRETQYF. CDR3 sequence (DNA): TGTGCCAGCAGTGAAGGGGGGCGAGAGACCCAGTACTTC. The rearrangement links TRBV25-1 to TRBJ2-5; possibly TRBD1 or TRBD2 for D (6 bases each). V lost 2 bases, J lost 4 bases, and 8 bases lay in between. This CDR3 region has 13 residues. Germline assignment: CDR1 MGHDK and CDR2 SYGVNS.

This clonotype showed up just a few times. The rearrangement uses TRBV6-2 or TRBV6-3 and TRBJ2-7; TRBD2 agrees at 12 bases. CDR3 length: 19 amino acids. The J segment lost 3 bases and the V segment lost 0 bases, leaving 12 bases of the junction unmatched. Per germline, CDR1 MNHEY and CDR2 SVGEGT. The DNA for the CDR3 is TGTGCCAGCAGTTACTCGGCTAACAGGACTAGCGGGAACCTCTACGAGCAGTACTTC. The encoded protein is CASSYSANRTSGNLYEQYF.

This chain joins TRBV28 and TRBJ2-5; TRBD1 matches at 7 bases. J was trimmed by 1 base and V by 9 bases; bases with no gene match: 8. Germline loops: CDR1 MDHEN, CDR2 SYDVKM. The CDR3 is 14 amino acids. The CDR3 DNA follows: TGTGCCAGTAGTGGCGGACAGGCCCAAGAGACCCAGTACTTC. It specifies CASSGGQAQETQYF. The full variable domain, its missing parts supplied by reference TRBV28 and TRBJ2-5, is DVKVTQSSRYLVKRTGEKVFLECVQDMDHENMFWYRQDPGLGLRLIYFSYDVKMKEKGDIPEGYSVSREKKERFSLILESASTNQTSMYLCASSGGQAQETQYFGPGTRLLVL.

There are many counts of this clonotype. The rearrangement uses TRBV12-3 or TRBV12-4 and TRBJ1-1; possible D gene TRBD1, 6 bases. V shed 5 bases and J shed 3 bases, with 19 bases lying between them. This CDR3 has 16 residues. The CDR3 DNA follows: TGTGCCAGCAGTCCAACAGGGAAGGGAATGGACACTGAAGCTTTCTTT. Protein sequence: CASSPTGKGMDTEAFF.

In this sample, this clonotype turned up many times. The chain couples TRBV29-1 to TRBJ2-5; 8 bases line up with TRBD2. V lost 4 bases to trimming and J lost 7 bases; unmatched junction nucleotides: 5. The CDR3 has 12 residues. The germline V gene encodes CDR1 SQVTM and CDR2 ANQGSEA. The CDR3 nucleotides are TGCAGCGTTGGACTAGCGAGGGGGACCCAGTACTTC. Translation: CSVGLARGTQYF.

The J gene is TRBJ2-1, the V gene TRBV12-2; the table gives TRBD1 as D, unverified against the DNA. TRBV12-2 is a recognized pseudogene. The CDR3 spans 18 residues. CDR3 in amino acids: CASRASSPGQGSYNEQFF. CDR3 bases: TGTGCAAGTCGCGCCTCCTCTCCCGGACAGGGATCCTACAATGAGCAGTTCTTC.

This clonotype has just a few counts. V gene TRBV5-1 combines with J gene TRBJ2-3, with TRBD1 as a possible D gene (6 bases). Germline loops: CDR1 SGHRS, CDR2 YFSETQ. The length of the CDR3 is 13 residues. V gave up 2 bases and J gave up 6 bases, with 10 bases separating them. CDR3 protein: CASSFGGRDTQYF. The CDR3 DNA is TGCGCCAGCAGCTTTGGGGGCAGGGATACGCAGTATTTT.

The CDR3 bases are TGCAGTGCTAGAGATGACGTCCCGGAGACCCAGTACTTC. Translation gives CSARDDVPETQYF. This chain uses TRBV20-1 with TRBJ2-5; D gene uncertain. Germline V gene data show CDR1 as DFQATT and CDR2 as SNEGSKA (reference sequence). The CDR3 totals 13 residues. Trimming shortened V by 0 bases and J by 5 bases, and 10 bases separated the two germline ends.